These 9 T cell receptor beta chains originate from one sample sequenced in a study of cytomegalovirus exposure and HLA in healthy donors. Sequencing was performed with immunoSEQ multiplex PCR; in TCRdb, only in-frame clones are kept and a portion is missing. The sample gives some 120,000 clones, roughly 90% of which show up once; 1.2% to 1.5% is in the top ten. The material sequenced was PBMCs. The receptors were gathered from a young man in good health and CMV-seronegative.

The chain employs TRBV7-9 and TRBJ2-7, with 10 bases aligning to TRBD2. J lost 7 bases, V lost 7 bases, and 13 bases had no gene match. Germline V lookup: CDR1 SEHNR, CDR2 FQNEAQ (reference sequence). This CDR3 has 15 residues. This chain's CDR3 is CASTRTSGPGWEQYF. The CDR3 coding sequence is TGTGCCAGCACCCGGACTAGCGGCCCTGGATGGGAGCAGTACTTC.

The chain is built from TRBV7-3 and TRBJ2-5; 7 bases are shared with TRBD2. From germline, CDR1 is SGHTA and CDR2 FQGTGA. The V and J ends lost 2 bases and 4 bases, in that order; junction bases with no gene match: 10. The CDR3 has 16 amino acids. The CDR3: CASSLAQAGKGETQYF. The CDR3 coding sequence is TGTGCCAGCAGCTTAGCGCAAGCGGGAAAGGGAGAGACCCAGTACTTC.

This clone has only one observation. The J gene is TRBJ2-7, the V gene TRBV27; 12 nucleotides line up with TRBD1. From germline, CDR1 is MNHEY and CDR2 SMNVEV (reference sequence). Trimming took 0 bases from V and 4 from J; bases not matched to a gene: 19. CDR3 length: 21 residues. This chain's CDR3 is CASSLSLPRGGWDRGLYEQYF. For the CDR3, the DNA is TGTGCCAGCAGTTTATCCCTACCCCGGGGAGGGTGGGACAGGGGGCTGTACGAGCAGTACTTC.

The chain uses TRBV5-4 and TRBJ2-7; 7 bases align to TRBD2. CDR1 SGHNT and CDR2 YYREEE come from the germline V gene (reference sequence). The CDR3 sequence is 14 residues long. V was clipped by 5 bases and J by 7 bases; unmatched bases: 12. CDR3 protein: CASRRGLSDGEQYF. The CDR3 DNA reads TGTGCCAGCAGGAGGGGACTATCCGACGGGGAGCAGTACTTC.

This chain joins TRBV15 and TRBJ1-5, with D possibly being TRBD1 (6 bases). Between the trimmed V and J ends, which lost 3 bases and 0 bases, there was a span of 15 bases. CDR3 length: 17 residues. Germline CDR1 LNHNV, CDR2 YYDKDF (reference sequence). The CDR3 DNA is TGTGCCACCAGCAGCGGTTCAGGGGATTATAGCAATCAGCCCCAGCATTTT. The encoded protein is CATSSGSGDYSNQPQHF.

CDR3: CASSGRTGVDEQYF. The DNA for the CDR3 is TGTGCCAGCAGTGGCCGGACAGGAGTCGACGAGCAGTACTTC. The chain has TRBV6-1 and TRBJ2-7, with TRBD1 matching over 7 bases. CDR1 and CDR2 (germline): MNHNS, SASEGT. The J segment lost 5 bases and the V segment lost 4 bases, leaving 8 bases of the junction unmatched. CDR3 size: 14 residues.

This clone was counted a few times. The chain links TRBV5-1 to TRBJ1-1, with D unresolved. The CDR3 extends over 12 amino acids. With 1 base removed from V and 5 bases from J, the gap between germline ends came to 6 bases. Germline values: CDR1 SGHRS, CDR2 YFSETQ. CDR3 nucleotides: TGCGCCAGCAGCTTGCCACAGACTGAAGCTTTCTTT. Protein: CASSLPQTEAFF.

The chain couples TRBV10-3 to TRBJ2-2; weak D call: TRBD1 (7 bases). Trimming took off 11 bases at V and 0 bases at J, with 16 bases between the two ends. CDR1 is ENHRY, CDR2 SYGVKD, per germline. The CDR3 is 15 amino acids. In DNA form, the CDR3 reads TGTGCCGTCCAGGGACAGCGGGCGAACACCGGGGAGCTGTTTTTT. The encoded protein is CAVQGQRANTGELFF.

In its sample, this clone was seen a few times. This chain uses TRBV7-2 with TRBJ1-6, with D unresolved. The CDR3 is 12 amino acids. Germline-derived CDR1 and CDR2 are SGHTA and FQGNSA. V was clipped by 7 bases and J by 10 bases, with 11 bases between them. CDR3 sequence: CASTPTTSPLHF. The DNA of the CDR3 is TGTGCCAGCACCCCTACCACCTCACCCCTCCACTTT.